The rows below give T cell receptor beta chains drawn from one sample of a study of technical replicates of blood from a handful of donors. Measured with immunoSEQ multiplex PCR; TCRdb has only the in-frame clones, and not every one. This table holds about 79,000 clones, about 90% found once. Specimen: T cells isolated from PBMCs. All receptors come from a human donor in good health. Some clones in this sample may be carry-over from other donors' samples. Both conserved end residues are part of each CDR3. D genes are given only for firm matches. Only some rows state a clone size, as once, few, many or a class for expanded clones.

CASSSAPLAKNIQYF	TGTGCCAGCAGCTCCGCGCCGCTAGCCAAAAACATTCAGTACTTC	TRBV5-6	-	TRBJ2-4	-
CASSLLAGRSTDTQYF	TGTGCCAGCAGTTTACTAGCGGGCCGTAGCACAGATACGCAGTATTTT	TRBV27	-	TRBJ2-3	TRBD2
CASSPRDRGDGYTF	TGTGCCAGCAGCCCGCGCGATCGGGGGGATGGCTACACCTTC	TRBV9	-	TRBJ1-2	-
CASSLVAVSYNEQFF	TGTGCCAGCAGCTTGGTTGCGGTTTCCTACAATGAGCAGTTCTTC	TRBV5-5	-	TRBJ2-1	-
CASSLQGTNTGELFF	TGTGCCAGCAGCCTACAGGGGACGAACACCGGGGAGCTGTTTTTT	TRBV27	few	TRBJ2-2	TRBD1
CASSPLAGDTNEQFF	TGTGCCAGCAGCCCACTAGCGGGAGATACCAATGAGCAGTTCTTC	TRBV11-2	-	TRBJ2-1	TRBD2
CAISGGTVDNYGYTF	TGTGCCATCAGTGGTGGGACAGTCGATAACTATGGCTACACCTTC	TRBV10-3	-	TRBJ1-2	TRBD1
CATLARDRVRGSGNTIYF	TGTGCCACTCTAGCCCGGGACAGGGTAAGGGGCTCTGGAAACACCATATATTTT	TRBV19	-	TRBJ1-3	TRBD1
CASSLQGNQPQHF	TGTGCCAGCAGCTTACAGGGTAATCAGCCCCAGCATTTT	TRBV7-9	-	TRBJ1-5	-
CAISFRLAGSLDTQYF	TGTGCCATCAGCTTTAGACTAGCGGGAAGTTTAGATACGCAGTATTTT	TRBV10-3	once	TRBJ2-3	TRBD2
CASSLGLGQASYEQYF	TGTGCCAGCAGCTTAGGTCTGGGACAGGCCTCCTACGAGCAGTACTTC	TRBV11-1	-	TRBJ2-7	TRBD1
CASSLDRVGNTIYF	TGTGCCAGCAGCCTAGACAGGGTTGGAAACACCATATATTTT	TRBV11-2	-	TRBJ1-3	TRBD1
CASSPRAGVNGNGELFF	TGCGCCAGCAGCCCGAGAGCGGGAGTGAACGGAAACGGGGAGCTGTTTTTT	TRBV5-1	-	TRBJ2-2	TRBD2
CASSLVPSSPLHF	TGTGCCAGCAGTTTGGTCCCTAGTTCACCCCTCCACTTT	TRBV28	-	TRBJ1-6	-
CASSFGTGELFF	TGTGCCAGCAGTTTCGGCACCGGGGAGCTGTTTTTT	TRBV27	-	TRBJ2-2	-
CASSLARGQPQHF	TGTGCCAGCAGCTTGGCCCGGGGGCAGCCCCAGCATTTT	TRBV5-6	-	TRBJ1-5	-
CASKSEKNSNQPQHF	TGTGCCAGTAAGAGCGAGAAGAATAGCAATCAGCCCCAGCATTTT	TRBV19	-	TRBJ1-5	-
CASSPSIGQGFYGYTF	TGTGCCAGCAGTCCCTCCATTGGACAGGGCTTCTATGGCTACACCTTC	TRBV28	few	TRBJ1-2	TRBD1
CASSFQITNTGELFF	TGTGCCAGCAGCTTTCAGATAACGAACACCGGGGAGCTGTTTTTT	TRBV7-9	-	TRBJ2-2	-
CASSLVVRRASRGEQFF	TGTGCCAGCAGCTTAGTGGTCCGCAGGGCCTCTAGGGGTGAGCAGTTCTTC	TRBV7-8	-	TRBJ2-1	-
CASSLTGYEQYF	TGTGCCAGCAGCTTAACGGGCTACGAGCAGTACTTC	TRBV7-9	-	TRBJ2-7	-
CASSLSGSGANVLTF	TGCGCCAGCAGCTTGTCAGGCTCTGGGGCCAACGTCCTGACTTTC	TRBV5-1	-	TRBJ2-6	-
CASSSSGSLYNEQFF	TGTGCCAGCAGTTCTAGCGGGAGTCTATACAATGAGCAGTTCTTC	TRBV2	-	TRBJ2-1	TRBD2
CASSLEAGTGAYEQYF	TGCGCCAGCAGCTTGGAAGCCGGGACAGGGGCCTACGAGCAGTACTTC	TRBV5-1	once	TRBJ2-7	TRBD1
CASSTTGGNEQFF	TGTGCCAGCAGTACTACAGGGGGCAATGAGCAGTTCTTC	TRBV6-5	-	TRBJ2-1	TRBD1
CASSPNKNTEAFF	TGTGCCAGCAGCCCCAACAAGAACACTGAAGCTTTCTTT	TRBV7-6	-	TRBJ1-1	-
CASSQDTGGRVYGYTF	TGCGCCAGCAGCCAAGACACAGGGGGCCGGGTCTATGGCTACACCTTC	TRBV5-1	-	TRBJ1-2	TRBD1
CASSPEEVYQPQHF	TGTGCCAGCAGCCCCGAGGAGGTTTATCAGCCCCAGCATTTT	TRBV9	-	TRBJ1-5	-
CASGSGETQYF	TGTGCTAGTGGTTCAGGGGAGACCCAGTACTTC	TRBV12-5	-	TRBJ2-5	-
CASGRFDPGYGYTF	TGTGCCAGCGGCCGATTCGACCCGGGCTATGGCTACACCTTC	TRBV9	-	TRBJ1-2	-
CASSQGGGRQPQHF	TGCGCCAGCAGCCAAGGAGGGGGCAGGCAGCCCCAGCATTTT	TRBV4-1	-	TRBJ1-5	TRBD1
CASTPSGRDTQYF	TGCGCCAGCACCCCTAGCGGGAGGGATACGCAGTATTTT	TRBV10-2	-	TRBJ2-3	TRBD2
CASTVNTYEQYF	TGTGCCAGCACAGTTAATACCTACGAGCAGTACTTC	TRBV2	once	TRBJ2-7	-
CAWSVSKGAIEQYF	TGTGCCTGGAGTGTGTCAAAGGGGGCTATCGAGCAGTACTTC	TRBV30	-	TRBJ2-7	TRBD1
CASSRGRVGTGELFF	TGTGCCAGTAGTCGGGGTAGGGTGGGGACCGGGGAGCTGTTTTTT	TRBV19	-	TRBJ2-2	-
CASSFSGSSGANVLTF	TGTGCCAGCAGTTTTTCGGGGAGCTCTGGGGCCAACGTCCTGACTTTC	TRBV27	-	TRBJ2-6	-
CATSEEFRPNEQFF	TGTGCCACCTCGGAGGAGTTTCGACCCAATGAGCAGTTCTTC	TRBV28	-	TRBJ2-1	-
CASSDITMGQGFNQPQHF	TGTGCCAGCAGTGATATTACGATGGGACAGGGGTTCAATCAGCCCCAGCATTTT	TRBV27	-	TRBJ1-5	TRBD1
CASSPRTGVHNEQFF	TGTGCCAGCAGCCCAAGGACAGGTGTCCACAATGAGCAGTTCTTC	TRBV7-2	-	TRBJ2-1	TRBD1
CASRLPGTAYEQYF	TGTGCCAGCAGGTTGCCAGGGACAGCCTACGAGCAGTACTTC	TRBV28	-	TRBJ2-7	TRBD1
CASSGAPGTDYDSNEQFF	TGTGCCAGCAGTGGAGCACCGGGAACCGACTATGATAGCAATGAGCAGTTCTTC	TRBV25-1	-	TRBJ2-1	-